This T cell receptor (beta chain) stems from a study of shared clonotypes between healthy human individuals. Study-level points and caveats: The rarefaction results pointed to incomplete sorted-subset sequencing despite large depth.

A split of CD4+ cells into CD45RA+ naive and CD45RA-negative memory subsets was performed. Every subset had its genomic DNA shared out evenly among several immunoSEQ plates. Assay used: immunoSEQ multiplex PCR; TCRdb lists only in-frame clones, some missing. The sample lists about 710,000 clones, 60% to 75% seen once, with 1.5% to 2% in the top ten. V gave up 0 bases and J gave up 8 bases, with 17 bases separating them. The CDR3 covers 15 residues. Germline lookup yields CDR1 SGHRS and CDR2 YFSETQ. Details on this clone: What it binds is not known.

This receptor was identified in a woman aged 30 to 39 in good health. Sequences were obtained from memory CD4+ T cells sorted from blood. Described subset: CD45RA-negative fraction. The chain recombines TRBV5-1 with TRBJ1-2; perhaps TRBD1 as D (6 bases). The CDR3: CASSLGGWGADGYTF. CDR3 nucleotide sequence: TGCGCCAGCAGCTTGGGAGGCTGGGGGGCGGACGGCTACACCTTC.